These 8 T cell receptor beta chains came from one sample sequenced in a study of blood T cell repertoires in COVID-19. TCRdb keeps only in-frame clones here, not all; method: immunoSEQ multiplex PCR. The table records some 31,000 clones, around 77% of them present only once. The specimen sequenced was peripheral blood. All receptors derive from a woman in her seventies with active or convalescent COVID-19.

The gene calls are TRBV6-4 and TRBJ2-5; D is perhaps TRBD2 (5 bases). CDR3 length: 13 amino acids. CDR1 is MRHNA and CDR2 is SNTAGT in the germline V gene. With 3 bases removed from V and 7 bases from J, the gap between germline ends came to 12 bases. The CDR3 loop is CASSESRGATQYF. The CDR3 DNA reads TGTGCCAGCAGTGAATCCCGGGGTGCGACCCAGTACTTC.

The chain links TRBV18 to TRBJ1-6; 7 positions match TRBD1. Trimming at V came to 6 bases and at J to 8 bases, leaving 7 bases not matched to a gene. Germline CDR1 is KGHSH and CDR2 is LQKENI. The CDR3 length is 14 residues. The CDR3 DNA sequence: TGTGCCAGCTCCCCCGAAGGGGGCGATTCACCCCTCCACTTT. This codes for CASSPEGGDSPLHF. Variable domain in full (rest from reference TRBV18 and TRBJ1-6): NAGVMQNPRHLVRRRGQEARLRCSPMKGHSHVYWYRQLPEEGLKFMVYLQKENIIDESGMPKERFSAEFPKEGPSILRIQQVVRGDSAAYFCASSPEGGDSPLHFGNGTRLTVT.

The chain carries TRBV7-8 and TRBJ2-7; a weak D match, TRBD1 (5 bases). The CDR3 extends over 15 amino acids. In germline, CDR1 is SGHVS, CDR2 FQNEAQ. V was trimmed by 5 bases and J by 3 bases, leaving 17 bases between them. CDR3 in amino acids: CASSQVGAGFYEQYF. CDR3 sequence (DNA): TGTGCCAGCAGCCAGGTTGGGGCAGGGTTCTACGAGCAGTACTTC. Based on the CDR3 plus reference TRBV7-8 and TRBJ2-7, the full variable domain is GAGVSQSPRYKVAKRGQDVALRCDPISGHVSLFWYQQALGQGPEFLTYFQNEAQLDKSGLPSDRFFAERPEGSVSTLKIQRTQQEDSAVYLCASSQVGAGFYEQYFGPGTRLTVT.

This chain uses TRBV7-9 with TRBJ1-6, with 11 bases that match TRBD1. The V gene end was trimmed by 8 bases and the J gene end by 8 bases; junction bases not matched to a gene: 2. The CDR3 is 13 amino acids. The germline gives CDR1 SEHNR, CDR2 FQNEAQ (reference sequence). The DNA for the CDR3 is TGTGCCAGCCGGACAGGGGGCGATTCACCCCTCCACTTT. Its translation: CASRTGGDSPLHF.

V is TRBV10-3 and J is TRBJ1-2, with 7 bases aligning to TRBD1. Trimming removed 0 bases from V and 2 bases from J; junction bases left unmatched: 6. This CDR3 contains 16 residues. Germline V gene data show CDR1 as ENHRY and CDR2 as SYGVKD. The CDR3 protein is CAISESGSRGNYGYTF. The CDR3 DNA sequence: TGTGCCATCAGTGAGTCGGGTAGCAGGGGGAACTATGGCTACACCTTC.

The rearrangement links TRBV6-5 to TRBJ2-7; 7 bases match TRBD1. Trimming took 4 bases from V and 11 from J; bases not matched to a gene: 14. This CDR3 comprises 14 residues. Germline V gene data show CDR1 as MNHEY and CDR2 as SVGAGI. The CDR3 DNA sequence: TGTGCCAGCAGTTTTAGCGAGGGGGCCGGGGATGAGTACTTC. Translating gives CASSFSEGAGDEYF.

The sample holds a few counts of this clone. The V gene is TRBV7-8, the J gene TRBJ1-5; perhaps TRBD1 as D (5 bases). There are 17 residues in the CDR3. V lost 2 bases to trimming and J lost 1 base, with 15 bases between them. CDR1 is SGHVS, CDR2 FQNEAQ, per germline. The CDR3 loop is CASSLPDLTVSNQPQHF. CDR3 DNA: TGTGCCAGCAGCTTACCCGACTTGACAGTAAGCAATCAGCCCCAGCATTTT.

The genes are TRBV6-5 and TRBJ1-2; tentative D call: TRBD1 (6 bases). Germline CDR1 MNHEY, CDR2 SVGAGI. The CDR3 runs 13 residues. The germline V and J ends were trimmed by 8 bases and 4 bases, with 14 bases remaining between them. The CDR3 loop is CASLDVGAYGYTF. The CDR3 coding sequence is TGTGCCAGCCTCGACGTGGGGGCCTATGGCTACACCTTC.